This T cell receptor (beta chain) originates from a study of T-cell reconstitution after alpha-beta-depleted transplantation in children. The table lists this clonotype with many counts. A TCRbeta library incorporating unique molecular identifiers was prepared. TCRdb used MiXCR to reprocess the PCR reads, holding one entry per CDR3 protein. The repertoire holds 170,000 or so distinct CDR3 sequences, with around 6.8% as singletons. The CDR3 has 14 amino acids. Germline trimming cut 6 bases from V and 9 bases from J; bases unmatched to any gene: 10. V and J are TRBV12-3 or TRBV12-4 and TRBJ2-3; 9 positions match TRBD2. The clonotype was recovered from a human donor who donated a stem cell graft to a child with Wiskott-Aldrich syndrome. This specimen was PBMCs from the stem cell graft donor, taken from the stem cell graft. CDR3 region: CASSALAGQGTQYF. In nucleotides, the CDR3 is TGTGCCAGCAGCGCCCTAGCGGGACAAGGGACGCAGTATTTT.